One sample yielded the 17 T cell receptor beta chains listed below, sequenced in a study of OX40 agonist ivuxolimab in advanced cancers. This table comes from immunoSEQ multiplex PCR, and its TCRdb copy is limited to in-frame clones, with some not included. The data contain roughly 66,000 clones, 87% of them singletons. Sample: CD4+ or CD8+ T cells sorted from blood, taken in a trial of the OX40 agonist ivuxolimab. The receptors stem from an adult with an advanced solid tumor such as melanoma, head and neck, liver or kidney cancer.

J is TRBJ2-6 and V is TRBV7-3; D remains unclear. This CDR3 has 14 amino acids. CDR1 SGHTA and CDR2 FQGTGA come from the germline V gene. With 0 bases removed from V and 4 bases from J, the gap between germline ends came to 4 bases. The CDR3 is CASSLTGGANVLTF. The CDR3 coding sequence is TGTGCCAGCAGCTTAACTGGAGGGGCCAACGTCCTGACTTTC.

The chain combines TRBV4-3 with TRBJ1-1; 8 bases are shared with TRBD1. The J segment lost 3 bases and the V segment lost 1 base, leaving 1 base of the junction unmatched. This CDR3 has 14 residues. In germline, CDR1 is LGHNA, CDR2 YSLEER. Written as DNA, the CDR3 is TGCGCCAGCAGCCAAGGACAGGGGTACACTGAAGCTTTCTTT. It is translated as CASSQGQGYTEAFF.

This clone was observed once. The chain carries TRBV19 and TRBJ2-3, with TRBD2 identical over 9 bases. V lost 10 bases and J lost 5; bases outside the gene matches: 16. Germline CDR1 LNHDA, CDR2 SQIVND (reference sequence). This CDR3 has 16 residues. The CDR3 is CATSPARLAELDTQYF. The CDR3 DNA reads TGTGCCACCTCCCCAGCCCGACTAGCGGAGCTAGATACGCAGTATTTT.

The CDR3 here is CASSPGTSALSSYEQYF. DNA of the CDR3: TGCGCCAGCAGCCCAGGGACTAGCGCCTTGAGCTCCTACGAGCAGTACTTC. The chain couples TRBV4-1 to TRBJ2-7, with TRBD2 identical over 10 bases. V lost 4 bases to trimming and J lost 0 bases; unmatched junction nucleotides: 9. In germline, CDR1 is MGHRA, CDR2 YSYEKL. This CDR3 has 17 residues.

About this clone itself: A junction end diverges from the germline sequence, so it may reflect a read error. This rearrangement joins TRBV7-2 to TRBJ2-2; 8 bases agree with TRBD1. Per germline, CDR1 SGHTA and CDR2 FQGNSA. This CDR3 spans 15 amino acids. This chain's CDR3 is CASSSRGRDTGELFF. The CDR3 bases are TGTGCCAGCAGCTCCAGGGGGCGCGACACCGGGGAGCTATTTTTT.

The rearrangement links TRBV5-6 to TRBJ2-2; weak D call: TRBD2 (5 bases). The CDR3 spans 15 residues. V lost 0 bases and J 9 bases, leaving 15 bases between the germline ends. CDR1 is SGHDT, CDR2 YYEEEE, per germline. The CDR3 DNA reads TGTGCCAGCAGCTTGGCCGCCGGGGAGTGGAGGGAGCTGTTTTTT. It specifies CASSLAAGEWRELFF.

The genes are TRBV7-2 and TRBJ2-5; 10 nucleotides agree with TRBD2. Per germline, CDR1 SGHTA and CDR2 FQGNSA. This CDR3 comprises 14 residues. V shed 2 bases and J 5 bases; nucleotides not matched to a gene: 2. The CDR3 coding sequence is TGTGCCAGCAGCTTAACTAGCGGGGTTGAGACCCAGTACTTC. This translates into CASSLTSGVETQYF.

J is TRBJ2-7 and V is TRBV25-1; the D gene could be TRBD1 or TRBD2 (5 bases each). Trimming cost V 3 bases and J 2 bases, with 17 bases left between them. This CDR3 region has 16 residues. Germline-derived CDR1 and CDR2 are MGHDK and SYGVNS. The CDR3 loop reads CASSDLEGFSPYEQYF. CDR3 bases: TGTGCCAGCAGTGACCTAGAGGGGTTTTCCCCCTACGAGCAGTACTTC.

The count of this clone is one. The chain combines TRBV10-3 with TRBJ1-3; D not certain. The CDR3 consists of 17 residues. Germline CDR1 and CDR2: ENHRY and SYGVKD. V lost 11 bases to trimming and J lost 0 bases, with 23 bases between them. In DNA form, the CDR3 reads TGTGCCCACCCGGAGTGTGGGGAACGAAGCTCTGGAAACACCATATATTTT. Translating gives CAHPECGERSSGNTIYF.

In its sample, this clone was seen a few times. The chain carries TRBV7-6 and TRBJ2-7, with 7 nucleotides matching TRBD1. Germline V gene data show CDR1 as SGHVS and CDR2 as FNYEAQ. This CDR3 contains 12 residues. V lost 3 bases, J lost 6 bases, and 2 bases stayed unmatched. Here the CDR3 reads CASSFPGGEQYF. As DNA, the CDR3 is TGTGCCAGCAGCTTCCCAGGGGGCGAGCAGTACTTC.

V usage is TRBV28 and J usage is TRBJ1-2, with no clear D. From germline, CDR1 is MDHEN and CDR2 SYDVKM. V was clipped by 5 bases and J by 7 bases, with 14 bases between them. This CDR3 has 13 amino acids. The CDR3 reads CASSLTRPGGYTF. The CDR3 DNA reads as TGTGCCAGCAGTCTGACACGCCCGGGTGGCTACACCTTC.

The chain is built from TRBV11-3 and TRBJ2-2, with 9 nucleotides matching TRBD1. The germline gives CDR1 SGHNT, CDR2 YENEEA. V dropped 2 bases and J dropped 8; count of bases not matched to a gene: 3. There are 14 residues in the CDR3. CDR3 amino acids: CASSLRTGVGELFF. CDR3 DNA: TGTGCCAGCAGCTTAAGGACAGGGGTAGGGGAGCTGTTTTTT.

The count of this clone is one. This chain connects TRBV7-3 to TRBJ2-1; tentative D call: TRBD1 (6 bases). The CDR3 has 13 residues. Germline CDR1 SGHTA, CDR2 FQGTGA. Deletions cut 5 bases from V and 8 bases from J, with 13 bases between. CDR3 loop: CASSRTGIDEQFF. The CDR3, as DNA: TGTGCCAGCAGCCGAACAGGGATCGATGAGCAGTTCTTC.

This chain links TRBV7-9 with TRBJ2-7, with a weak D call TRBD2 (5 bases). This CDR3 region has 15 residues. V was pared by 5 bases and J by 0 bases, with 14 bases between. Looked up from germline, CDR1 is SEHNR and CDR2 is FQNEAQ (reference sequence). The DNA of the CDR3 is TGTGCCAGCAGCCCAACTCCTAGCATCTCCTACGAGCAGTACTTC. Translation gives CASSPTPSISYEQYF.

CDR3 loop: CASKAAVGTDTQYF. The CDR3 DNA is TGTGCCAGCAAGGCGGCGGTAGGCACAGATACGCAGTATTTT. The chain joins TRBV6-5 to TRBJ2-3; D gene unclear. The germline CDR1 and CDR2 sequences are MNHEY and SVGAGI. This CDR3 contains 14 residues. Trimming removed 7 bases from V and 1 base from J, with 12 bases in between.

The rearrangement uses TRBV6-5 and TRBJ1-1, with unresolved D. The V and J ends lost 6 bases and 0 bases respectively, with 8 bases between them. The germline V gene has CDR1 MNHEY and CDR2 SVGAGI. CDR3 length: 13 residues. The CDR3 reads CASSLQLNTEAFF. CDR3 DNA: TGTGCCAGCAGCCTGCAATTGAACACTGAAGCTTTCTTT.

The rearrangement joins TRBV5-1 to TRBJ1-2; 11 nucleotides line up with TRBD1. The CDR3 extends over 13 amino acids. With 4 bases clipped from V and 8 bases from J, the junction kept 4 bases outside the gene matches. Germline CDR1 and CDR2: SGHRS and YFSETQ. The CDR3 is CASSLGQGAGYTF. DNA for the CDR3: TGCGCCAGCAGCCTAGGACAGGGGGCCGGCTACACCTTC.